These 8 T cell receptor beta chains were all obtained from the same sample, sequenced in a study of molecular identifiers for immune sequencing clone quantification. TCRdb re-called the PCR reads through MiXCR, storing one row per CDR3 protein. The table records approximately 590,000 distinct CDR3 sequences, around 25% of them present only once. Material for sequencing was naive CD8+ T cells from blood, with Jurkat cell RNA spiked in. Subset here: FACS-sorted CD8+CD4-CCR7+CD45RA+ naive T cells. The receptor set was obtained from a human donor in good health. Some libraries in this study had Jurkat cell RNA spiked in.

This clonotype was recorded a few times. The V gene is TRBV18, the J gene TRBJ2-6; D is uncertain. The V and J ends lost 6 bases and 0 bases respectively, with 9 bases between them. This CDR3 has 15 amino acids. The germline V gene encodes CDR1 KGHSH and CDR2 LQKENI. The CDR3 nucleotides are TGTGCCAGCTCCCGTGTCAGCTCTGGGGCCAACGTCCTGACTTTC. Amino acid sequence: CASSRVSSGANVLTF.

The chain employs TRBV11-2 and TRBJ2-2; no clear D gene. This CDR3 contains 12 residues. The germline V and J ends were trimmed by 5 bases and 7 bases, with 8 bases remaining between them. CDR1 and CDR2 from the germline V gene are SGHAT and FQNNGV. The CDR3 protein is CASSPPRGELFF. Here the CDR3 DNA reads TGTGCCAGCAGCCCCCCCCGCGGGGAGCTGTTTTTT.

A remark on this clonotype: This clone may be a read error of a much larger clone one base away. The V and J genes are TRBV30 and TRBJ2-7, with D unclear. The V gene lost 0 bases and the J gene lost 5 bases, with 17 bases spanning the gap. The CDR3 loop spans 15 amino acids. In germline, CDR1 is GTSNPN, CDR2 SVGIG (reference sequence). The CDR3 DNA sequence: TGTGCCTGGAGTGTTGCGTCCGGCCTCACCCACGAGCAGTACTTC. Translation gives CAWSVASGLTHEQYF.

The V gene is TRBV12-2, the J gene TRBJ2-3. TRBV12-2 is a known pseudogene. This CDR3 has 17 amino acids. This chain's CDR3 is CASRLESWQIFTDTQYF. The CDR3, as DNA: TGTGCAAGTCGCTTAGAGTCGTGGCAGATCTTCACAGATACGCAGTATTTT.

With respect to this clonotype: This could be a read error, since a much larger clone is one nucleotide away. A read error is likely, as this CDR3 ends without the conserved phenylalanine or tryptophan. The chain uses TRBV27 and TRBJ2-7, with TRBD2 matching 11 bases. This CDR3 is 14 amino acids long. Germline CDR1 and CDR2: MNHEY and SMNVEV (reference sequence). Germline trimming cut 3 bases from V and 7 bases from J; bases unmatched to any gene: 5. In nucleotides, the CDR3 is TGTGCCAGCAGTTTTTCTAGCGGGGGGCGTGAGCAGTACCTC. Translated: CASSFSSGGREQYL.

In regard to this clonotype: A much larger clonotype is one base distant, so this may be a read error. The J gene is TRBJ2-7, the V gene TRBV7-9; the D gene is possibly TRBD1 (6 bases). The CDR3 loop spans 16 amino acids. Per germline, CDR1 SEHNR and CDR2 FQNEAQ (reference sequence). The chain's CDR3 is CASSLSTGQMLYAQYF. Here the CDR3 DNA reads TGTGCCAGCAGCCTGTCGACAGGTCAAATGCTCTACGCGCAGTACTTC. The entire variable domain, with the rest obtained from reference TRBV7-9 and TRBJ2-7, is as follows: DTGVSQNPRHKITKRGQNVTFRCDPISEHNRLYWYRQTLGQGPEFLTYFQNEAQLEKSRLLSDRFSAERPKGSFSTLEIQRTEQGDSAMYLCASSLSTGQMLYAQYFGPGTRLTVT.

The V call is TRBV7-9, the J call TRBJ2-7; perhaps TRBD1 as D (6 bases). CDR1 and CDR2 from the germline V gene are SEHNR and FQNEAQ (reference sequence). The CDR3 has 15 residues. Trimming cost V 5 bases and J 2 bases, with 16 bases left between them. The chain's CDR3 is CASSPGQTYTYEQYF. The CDR3 DNA reads TGTGCCAGCAGCCCCGGACAGACATATACCTACGAGCAGTACTTC.

The chain couples TRBV20-1 to TRBJ2-7, with no clear D. CDR3 size: 14 residues. V was pared by 1 base and J by 3 bases, with 13 bases between. Germline lookup yields CDR1 DFQATT and CDR2 SNEGSKA (reference sequence). The DNA of the CDR3 is TGCAGTGCTAGAGTAGGGCACCTCAACTACGAGCAGTACTTC. Its translation: CSARVGHLNYEQYF.